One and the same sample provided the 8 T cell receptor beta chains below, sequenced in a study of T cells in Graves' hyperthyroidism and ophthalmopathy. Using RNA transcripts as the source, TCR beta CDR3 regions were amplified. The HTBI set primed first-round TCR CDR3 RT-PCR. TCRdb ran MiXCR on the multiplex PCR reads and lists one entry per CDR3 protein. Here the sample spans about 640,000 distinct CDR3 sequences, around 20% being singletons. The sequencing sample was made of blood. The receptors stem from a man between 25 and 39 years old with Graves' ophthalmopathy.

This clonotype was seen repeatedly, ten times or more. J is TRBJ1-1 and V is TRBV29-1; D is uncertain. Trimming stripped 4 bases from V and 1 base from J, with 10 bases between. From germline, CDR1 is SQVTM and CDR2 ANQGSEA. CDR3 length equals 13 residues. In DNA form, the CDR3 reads TGCAGCGTTGCCCCGCAGGCGAACACTGAAGCTTTCTTT. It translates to CSVAPQANTEAFF.

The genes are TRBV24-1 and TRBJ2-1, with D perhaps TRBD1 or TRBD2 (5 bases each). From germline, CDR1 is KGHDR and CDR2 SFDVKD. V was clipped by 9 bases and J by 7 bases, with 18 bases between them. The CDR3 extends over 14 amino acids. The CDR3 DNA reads TGTGCCACCTCGGGTCGGCAGGGAGATAATGAGCAGTTCTTC. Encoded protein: CATSGRQGDNEQFF.

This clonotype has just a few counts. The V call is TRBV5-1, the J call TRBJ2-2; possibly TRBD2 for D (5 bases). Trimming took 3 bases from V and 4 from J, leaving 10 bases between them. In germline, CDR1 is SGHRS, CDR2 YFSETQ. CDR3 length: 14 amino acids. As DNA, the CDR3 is TGCGCCAGCAGCTGGGAGCCCAGCACCGGGGAGCTGTTTTTT. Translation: CASSWEPSTGELFF.

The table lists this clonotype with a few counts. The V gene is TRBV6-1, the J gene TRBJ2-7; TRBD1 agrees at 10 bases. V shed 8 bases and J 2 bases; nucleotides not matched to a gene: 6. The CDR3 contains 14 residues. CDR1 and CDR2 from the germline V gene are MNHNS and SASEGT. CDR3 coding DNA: TGTGCCAGCCGTAGGGGACAGGGGACCTACGAGCAGTACTTC. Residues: CASRRGQGTYEQYF.

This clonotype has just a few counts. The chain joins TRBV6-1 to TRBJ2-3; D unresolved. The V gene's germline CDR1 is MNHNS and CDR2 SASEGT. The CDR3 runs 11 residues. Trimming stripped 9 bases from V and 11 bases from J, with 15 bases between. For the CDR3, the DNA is TGTGCCAGTACGTCCGGCTTTGAGCAGTATTTT. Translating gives CASTSGFEQYF.

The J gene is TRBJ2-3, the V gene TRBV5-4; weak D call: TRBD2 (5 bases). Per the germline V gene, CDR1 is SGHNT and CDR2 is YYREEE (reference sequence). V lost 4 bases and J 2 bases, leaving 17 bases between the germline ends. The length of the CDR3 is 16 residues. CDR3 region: CASSGQRDRTTDTQYF. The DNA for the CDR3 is TGTGCCAGCAGCGGCCAACGGGATCGAACCACAGATACGCAGTATTTT.

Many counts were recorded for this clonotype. The CDR3 here is CASSLVWERYNEQFF. For the CDR3, the DNA is TGTGCCAGCAGCTTAGTGTGGGAGAGGTACAATGAGCAGTTCTTC. The rearrangement uses TRBV11-2 and TRBJ2-1, with a weak D call TRBD2 (5 bases). This CDR3 has 15 amino acids. Trimming took off 1 base at V and 4 bases at J, with 11 bases between the two ends. Germline assignment: CDR1 SGHAT and CDR2 FQNNGV.

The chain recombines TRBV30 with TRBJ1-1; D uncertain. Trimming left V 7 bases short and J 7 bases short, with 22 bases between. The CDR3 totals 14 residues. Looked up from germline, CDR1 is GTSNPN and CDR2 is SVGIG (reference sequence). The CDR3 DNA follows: TGTGCCTCTGACTCCGTTCGGGCTGGTGGTGAAGCTTTCTTT. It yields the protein CASDSVRAGGEAFF.